A selection of T cell receptor beta chains follows, all from one sample in a study of blood T cell repertoires in COVID-19. Some clones are missing from TCRdb's copy, which holds only in-frame ones; the method was immunoSEQ multiplex PCR. The sample yields fewer than 200,000 clones, around 89% seen once. The sequenced sample was peripheral blood. The receptors stem from a man over 45 who had recovered from COVID-19. Each CDR3 is given with its conserved first and last residue. A D gene is named only where the DNA matches it firmly. Clone size appears in some rows only: once, few, many, or a class for an expanded clone.

>TRBJ2-7|TRBV3-1/TRBV3-2|TRBD1|-
TGTGCCAGCAGCCATTCGGACAGGGGATTCTCCTACGAGCAGTACTTC
CASSHSDRGFSYEQYF
>TRBJ1-6|TRBV7-6|TRBD1|-
TGTGCCAGCAGCGCGAGACAGGGTCTCTATAATTCACCCCTCCACTTT
CASSARQGLYNSPLHF
>TRBJ2-5|TRBV24-1|TRBD2|-
TGTGCCACCAGTGATTCACCTGGACTAGCGGGGGTAGAGACCCAGTACTTC
CATSDSPGLAGVETQYF
>TRBJ2-2|TRBV27|-|-
TGTGCCAGCAGTCGGGGGACCCTCGAACGCCGGGAGCTGTTTTTT
CASSRGTLERRELFF
>TRBJ2-1|TRBV5-1|TRBD2|-
TGCGCCAGCAGCTTGGCGACTAGCGGGAGATCCTACAATGAGCAGTTCTTC
CASSLATSGRSYNEQFF
>TRBJ2-5|TRBV3-1/TRBV3-2|-|-
TGTGCCAGCAGCCAAATAGGGAGGCCAGAGACCCAGTACTTC
CASSQIGRPETQYF
>TRBJ2-1|TRBV6-5|TRBD2|-
TGTGCCAGCAGTAGAGCGGGGAGCTCCTACAATGAGCAGTTCTTC
CASSRAGSSYNEQFF
>TRBJ2-3|TRBV5-1|TRBD1|-
TGCGCCAGCAGCCTGGTTTCCGGGACAGGCTTTAATACGCAGTATTTT
CASSLVSGTGFNTQYF
>TRBJ1-5|TRBV19|-|-
TGTGCCAGTAGTATAAGCGGGAAAACGGCCGGGGGGCCCCAGCATTTT
CASSISGKTAGGPQHF
>TRBJ1-1|TRBV2|-|-
TGTGCCAGCAGACCACAGGGAACTGAAGCTTTCTTT
CASRPQGTEAFF
>TRBJ1-5|TRBV5-8|TRBD1|-
TGTGCCAGCAGCCCACAGGGGTCCAATCAGCCCCAGCATTTT
CASSPQGSNQPQHF
>TRBJ2-7|TRBV7-8|-|-
TGTGCCAGCAGCGGTGCCGGGTCATCGGTCGAGCAGTACTTC
CASSGAGSSVEQYF
>TRBJ2-5|TRBV7-2|TRBD2|-
TGTGCCAGCAGCTTAGTAGGGACTAGCGGCTCCCAAGAGACCCAGTACTTC
CASSLVGTSGSQETQYF
>TRBJ1-4|TRBV2|-|-
TGTGCCAGTCGGGACACCTTAGTTGCAACTAATGAAAAACTGTTTTTT
CASRDTLVATNEKLFF
>TRBJ1-5|TRBV6-6|TRBD1|-
TGTGCCAGCAGTTACGGGGACAGGGCGGGGGGGCCCCAGCATTTT
CASSYGDRAGGPQHF
>TRBJ2-1|TRBV7-3|-|few
TGTGCCAGCAGCCCGCAAGGACGGAGGTATGAGCAGTTCTTC
CASSPQGRRYEQFF
>TRBJ1-2|TRBV20-1|TRBD1|-
TGCAGTGCTAGTCTTCACGGAGGGGGCAGCTATGGCTACACCTTC
CSASLHGGGSYGYTF
>TRBJ2-3|TRBV9|TRBD2|-
TGTGCCAGCAGCTTTGCTAGCGGGAGAAAGACAGATACGCAGTATTTT
CASSFASGRKTDTQYF
>TRBJ2-3|TRBV19|-|-
TGTGCCAGTACGTTCGCAGATACGCAGTATTTT
CASTFADTQYF
>TRBJ1-2|TRBV28|TRBD1|-
TGTGCCAGCAGTTTAGGACAGGGGACCTATGGCTACACCTTC
CASSLGQGTYGYTF
>TRBJ1-3|TRBV9|-|-
TGTGCCAGCAGCGTGTCAGGTACTGGAAACACCATATATTTT
CASSVSGTGNTIYF
>TRBJ2-2|TRBV11-1|-|-
TGTGCCAGCAGCTTCCCCCTCAGGCCGTTGTTTTTT
CASSFPLRPLFF
>TRBJ2-1|TRBV28|-|few
TGTGCCAGCAGTTTACAGAATGAGCAGTTCTTC
CASSLQNEQFF
>TRBJ2-3|TRBV5-6|TRBD2|-
TGTGCCAGCAGCAAGGGACTAGTGACAGATACGCAGTATTTT
CASSKGLVTDTQYF
>TRBJ2-3|TRBV20-1|-|-
TGCAGTGCTAGGCACAGGAGTACGCAGTATTTT
CSARHRSTQYF
>TRBJ1-5|TRBV3-1/TRBV3-2|-|-
TGTGCCAGCAGCCAAGGCACAGGACCGCAAAGGGCCCAGCATTTT
CASSQGTGPQRAQHF
>TRBJ2-7|TRBV7-8|-|-
TGTGCCAGCAGCCCCCAAGCGTTCGACGAGCAGTACTTC
CASSPQAFDEQYF
>TRBJ1-6|TRBV7-2|-|-
TGTGCCAGCAGCTTAAGGGGGGGGGAAAATTCACCCCTCCACTTT
CASSLRGGENSPLHF
>TRBJ1-1|TRBV7-6|TRBD1|-
TGTGCCAGCAGCTTAGTCGGACAGGGGGCAAACCGGAACACTGAAGCTTTCTTT
CASSLVGQGANRNTEAFF
>TRBJ1-6|TRBV3-1/TRBV3-2|-|-
TGTGCCAGCAGCCAAGAGAGGAATTCACCCCTCCACTTT
CASSQERNSPLHF
>TRBJ1-1|TRBV2|-|-
TGTGCCAGCAGTGAAGGCAGGGGCGAAGCTTTCTTT
CASSEGRGEAFF
>TRBJ2-2|TRBV7-3|-|-
TGTGCCAGCAGCCCGGGATTCACTGCGGCCGGGGAGCTGTTTTTT
CASSPGFTAAGELFF
>TRBJ2-7|TRBV7-3|TRBD1|-
TGTGCCAGCAGCCCGGGACAGGGTTCGGGAGAGCAGTACTTC
CASSPGQGSGEQYF
>TRBJ1-2|TRBV5-6|TRBD1|-
TGTGCCAGCAGCTTCAGGGGTGTGGGGACAGGGGTCTATGGCTACACCTTC
CASSFRGVGTGVYGYTF
>TRBJ1-4|TRBV6-5|-|-
TGTGCCACAGACAGGCTACTTAATGAAAAACTGTTTTTT
CATDRLLNEKLFF
>TRBJ1-2|TRBV28|TRBD1|few
TGTGCCAGCAGTTTTGGGCAGGGGGCGGTCGGCTACACCTTC
CASSFGQGAVGYTF
>TRBJ2-2|TRBV19|-|-
TGTGCCAGTAGTCCCCAGGGCCGACTCACCGGGGAGCTGTTTTTT
CASSPQGRLTGELFF
>TRBJ2-7|TRBV30|-|-
TGTGCCTTGTTTAGGGACGGGGGGCTGGACGAGCAGTACTTC
CALFRDGGLDEQYF
>TRBJ1-4|TRBV24-1|-|-
TGTGCCACCAGACCCCATGGGGTTGACAGCTACCATGAAAAACTGTTTTTT
CATRPHGVDSYHEKLFF
>TRBJ1-6|TRBV28|TRBD1|-
TGTGCCACCCGGGACAGGGGCTCCGGTAGTAATTCACCCCTCCACTTT
CATRDRGSGSNSPLHF
>TRBJ1-2|TRBV6-5|-|few
TGTGCCAGCAGTTCACAACGTAACTATGGCTACACCTTC
CASSSQRNYGYTF
>TRBJ2-2|TRBV29-1|TRBD1|-
TGCAGCGTCGGGACAGGGGGCACCGGGGAGCTGTTTTTT
CSVGTGGTGELFF
>TRBJ2-3|TRBV7-2|TRBD1|-
TGTGCCAGCAGCAACAGGGGGTTCACAGATACGCAGTATTTT
CASSNRGFTDTQYF
>TRBJ2-1|TRBV6-6|TRBD1|-
TGTGCCAGCAGTTCCCCAGGGGGCGGGTACAATGAGCAGTTCTTC
CASSSPGGGYNEQFF
>TRBJ2-2|TRBV4-3|TRBD2|-
TGCGCCAGCAGCCAGACACTAGCGAGAGGGGTGGCCGGGGAGCTGTTTTTT
CASSQTLARGVAGELFF
>TRBJ1-1|TRBV28|-|-
TGTGCCAGCAGTGTCCACGCAGGGCGGAACACTGAAGCTTTCTTT
CASSVHAGRNTEAFF
>TRBJ2-3|TRBV27|-|few
TGTGCCAGCAGTTTCCGAGCCGCGGGTCCCTCCACAGATACGCAGTATTTT
CASSFRAAGPSTDTQYF
>TRBJ1-4|TRBV7-9|TRBD1|-
TGTGCCAGCAGCCCCTGGACAGGGGGCGGTGAAAAACTGTTTTTT
CASSPWTGGGEKLFF
>TRBJ1-4|TRBV4-1|-|-
TGCGCCAGCAGCTCAACAACGAGGGAGGTGGGCCCAGAGGGGAGGTATGGAAAACTGTTTTTT
CASSSTTREVGPEGRYGKLFF